This TCR beta chain comes out of a study of CD8+ T cells in alopecia areata. This sample's treatment: oral pan-JAK inhibitor, 5-10 mg twice daily. Study-level results: Scalp and blood retained many expanded lesional clones during tofacitinib. Especially in alopecia totalis/universalis, lesional scalp showed greater clonality than normal scalp did. Tofacitinib significantly reduced both scalp clonality and expanded CD8+ clones among the top 100.

Extracted from the samples, RNA was reverse transcribed into cDNA to serve as the sequencing template. Sequencing used immunoSEQ multiplex PCR; TCRdb keeps in-frame clones, though not all of them. The sample holds under 150,000 clones; 60% to 65% are singletons and the top ten take 4.5% to 6%. This clone was observed once. What it binds is unknown. Between the trimmed V and J ends, which lost 0 bases and 2 bases, there was a span of 8 bases. The germline V gene encodes CDR1 KGHSH and CDR2 LQKENI. The CDR3 length is 14 residues. The sample consisted of CD4+ T cells sorted from blood, taken at week 4, from a patient treated with tofacitinib. The clonotype originates from a human donor with alopecia areata. The chain uses TRBV18 and TRBJ2-7; D gene uncertain. CDR3 amino acids: CASSPPIATYEQYF. In nucleotides, the CDR3 is TGTGCCAGCTCACCACCGATCGCTACCTACGAGCAGTACTTC.